Listed here are 23 T cell receptor beta chains from one sample, sequenced in a study of shared clonotypes between healthy human individuals (dated by TCRdb to about 2020). For the CD8 naive samples, CD45RO-negative cells were positively selected for CCR7, yielding a CD45RA+CCR7+ population from which TemRA cells were excluded. Library generation was performed with the immunoSEQ multiplex PCR assay. TCRdb limited this immuneACCESS table to in-frame rearrangements with V and J called. A share of clones is missing; checked studies link under half to unresolved V genes, and the rest is unexplained. This sample lists approximately 1.9 million clones; 90% to 95% were detected once. Around 1.7% of the sample is held by the ten biggest clonotypes. Sequenced input: naive CD8+ T cells from PBMCs. The sample's cell subset or site label, in plain terms: CD45RA+CCR7+. The receptors here all came from a man aged 18 to 35 in good health. Some clones in this sample may be carry-over from other donors' samples.

The chain carries TRBV7-8 and TRBJ2-1, with TRBD2 matching 15 bases. CDR1 SGHVS and CDR2 FQNEAQ come from the germline V gene. Unmatched junction bases numbered 4, after V lost 4 bases and J lost 3 bases. The CDR3 totals 17 residues. DNA for the CDR3: TGTGCCAGCAGCTCGGGACTAGCGGGAGGTGACTACAATGAGCAGTTCTTC. Protein product: CASSSGLAGGDYNEQFF. The entire variable domain, with the rest obtained from reference TRBV7-8 and TRBJ2-1, is as follows: GAGVSQSPRYKVAKRGQDVALRCDPISGHVSLFWYQQALGQGPEFLTYFQNEAQLDKSGLPSDRFFAERPEGSVSTLKIQRTQQEDSAVYLCASSSGLAGGDYNEQFFGPGTRLTVL.

This chain joins TRBV4-2 and TRBJ2-1; 7 bases are shared with TRBD2. V lost 0 bases to trimming and J lost 4 bases; unmatched junction nucleotides: 9. The germline gives CDR1 LGHNA, CDR2 YNFKEQ. The CDR3 contains 17 residues. DNA for the CDR3: TGTGCCAGCAGCCAAGAAGGGGCGGGAGAACGGTACAATGAGCAGTTCTTC. It translates to CASSQEGAGERYNEQFF.

This chain joins TRBV4-1 and TRBJ2-7, with D uncertain. The V and J ends lost 1 base and 7 bases respectively, with 8 bases between them. The V gene's germline CDR1 is MGHRA and CDR2 YSYEKL. The CDR3 sequence is 12 residues long. The CDR3 DNA reads TGCGCCAGCAGCCAAGCTGGGTGGGAGCAGTACTTC. Translation: CASSQAGWEQYF.

For this clone: The sample has other DNA sequences that encode this CDR3 too. This chain joins TRBV19 and TRBJ2-7, with 9 bases matching TRBD1. The V gene's germline CDR1 is LNHDA and CDR2 SQIVND (reference sequence). J was trimmed by 3 bases and V by 6 bases; bases with no gene match: 3. This CDR3 comprises 13 residues. In DNA form, the CDR3 reads TGTGCCAGTAGCAGACAGGGGGGCTACGAGCAGTACTTC. Translating it yields CASSRQGGYEQYF. The variable domain in full, with the rest retrieved from reference TRBV19 and TRBJ2-7, is DGGITQSPKYLFRKEGQNVTLSCEQNLNHDAMYWYRQDPGQGLRLIYYSQIVNDFQKGDIAEGYSVSREKKESFPLTVTSAQKNPTAFYLCASSRQGGYEQYFGPGTRLTVT.

This clone was picked up one time. The chain combines TRBV7-6 with TRBJ2-7; 8 positions agree with TRBD1. After removal of 5 bases from V and 4 bases from J, the junction contained 13 bases not matched to a gene. This CDR3 has 16 amino acids. In germline, CDR1 is SGHVS, CDR2 FNYEAQ. CDR3 in amino acids: CASSPGTGPSAYEQYF. The CDR3 region has the DNA TGTGCCAGCAGCCCAGGGACAGGTCCTAGCGCGTACGAGCAGTACTTC.

The chain joins TRBV27 to TRBJ2-7; 7 bases line up with TRBD1. Germline CDR1 and CDR2: MNHEY and SMNVEV (reference sequence). The CDR3 extends over 13 amino acids. Losses at the gene ends were 5 bases for V and 6 bases for J; bases not matched to a gene: 7. CDR3 protein: CASSLTQGSEQYF. CDR3 DNA: TGTGCCAGCAGTCTAACACAGGGGAGCGAGCAGTACTTC.

This chain joins TRBV10-3 and TRBJ1-1; D not resolved. V was clipped by 0 bases and J by 0 bases, with 8 bases between them. The CDR3 extends over 15 amino acids. CDR1 is ENHRY, CDR2 SYGVKD, per germline. CDR3 nucleotide sequence: TGTGCCATCAGTGAGTCGGCAGTACTGAACACTGAAGCTTTCTTT. Encoded protein: CAISESAVLNTEAFF.

This clone was observed a single time. The rearrangement uses TRBV29-1 and TRBJ1-2; unclear D gene. Looked up from germline, CDR1 is SQVTM and CDR2 is ANQGSEA. The CDR3 extends over 11 amino acids. Between the trimmed V and J ends, which lost 7 bases and 5 bases, there was a span of 11 bases. The CDR3 coding sequence is TGCAGCGCCGAAAGCAGTTATGGCTACACCTTC. This translates into CSAESSYGYTF. The variable domain in full, with the rest retrieved from reference TRBV29-1 and TRBJ1-2, is SAVISQKPSRDICQRGTSLTIQCQVDSQVTMMFWYRQQPGQSLTLIATANQGSEATYESGFVIDKFPISRPNLTFSTLTVSNMSPEDSSIYLCSAESSYGYTFGSGTRLTVV.

The gene calls are TRBV28 and TRBJ1-1, with 7 bases lining up with TRBD1. This CDR3 has 15 residues. J lost 4 bases, V lost 5 bases, and 10 bases had no gene match. CDR1 and CDR2 (germline): MDHEN, SYDVKM. This CDR3 reads CASSGTAERGTEAFF. The DNA of the CDR3 is TGTGCCAGCAGTGGGACAGCCGAAAGGGGCACTGAAGCTTTCTTT. The full variable domain, with the rest looked up from reference TRBV28 and TRBJ1-1, is DVKVTQSSRYLVKRTGEKVFLECVQDMDHENMFWYRQDPGLGLRLIYFSYDVKMKEKGDIPEGYSVSREKKERFSLILESASTNQTSMYLCASSGTAERGTEAFFGQGTRLTVV.

The rearrangement links TRBV5-6 to TRBJ2-2; D assignment may be TRBD1 or TRBD2 (5 bases each). V was cut by 4 bases and J by 5 bases, with 18 bases left in between. This CDR3 contains 16 residues. Germline lookup yields CDR1 SGHDT and CDR2 YYEEEE. This chain's CDR3 is CASSDYTGTVTGELFF. The CDR3 nucleotides read TGTGCCAGCAGCGATTATACCGGGACGGTTACCGGGGAGCTGTTTTTT.

This rearrangement joins TRBV27 to TRBJ2-2; 7 bases match TRBD2. Germline-derived CDR1 and CDR2 are MNHEY and SMNVEV (reference sequence). With 4 bases clipped from V and 9 bases from J, the junction kept 14 bases outside the gene matches. This CDR3 spans 16 amino acids. The CDR3 sequence: CASSYGAAGTIWELFF. In nucleotides, the CDR3 is TGTGCCAGCAGTTACGGGGCAGCCGGGACTATCTGGGAGCTGTTTTTT.

The genes are TRBV4-1 and TRBJ2-3, with 13 bases matching TRBD2. CDR1 and CDR2 from the germline V gene are MGHRA and YSYEKL. The CDR3 is made up of 16 amino acids. V gave up 5 bases and J gave up 11 bases; unmatched junction bases: 13. The CDR3 here is CASSNRLAGGRQEQYF. The CDR3 DNA is TGCGCCAGCAGCAATCGACTAGCGGGAGGCCGCCAGGAGCAGTATTTT.

The rearrangement joins TRBV4-1 to TRBJ2-5, with a tentative D call TRBD2 (5 bases). V was cut by 3 bases and J by 5 bases, with 10 bases left in between. The CDR3 totals 13 residues. CDR1 and CDR2 from the germline V gene are MGHRA and YSYEKL. The CDR3: CASSQGDWETQYF. The DNA for the CDR3 is TGCGCCAGCAGCCAGGGAGATTGGGAGACCCAGTACTTC.

In the case of this clone: This sample includes further DNA sequences coding for the same CDR3. The gene calls are TRBV4-1 and TRBJ2-7; 12 nucleotides agree with TRBD2. After removal of 1 base from V and 1 base from J, the junction contained 2 bases not matched to a gene. The CDR3 covers 16 residues. CDR1 and CDR2 from the germline V gene are MGHRA and YSYEKL. The CDR3 sequence is CASSQGLAGASYEQYF. The CDR3 bases are TGCGCCAGCAGCCAAGGACTAGCGGGAGCATCCTACGAGCAGTACTTC.

This clone was seen just once. The chain employs TRBV7-8 and TRBJ1-2; 7 nucleotides match TRBD1. The CDR3 contains 16 residues. V dropped 5 bases and J dropped 3; count of bases not matched to a gene: 12. The germline CDR1 and CDR2 sequences are SGHVS and FQNEAQ. CDR3 sequence reads: CASSPRPRGADYGYTF. As DNA, the CDR3 is TGTGCCAGCAGCCCTCGTCCCAGGGGGGCGGACTATGGCTACACCTTC.

The V and J genes are TRBV7-2 and TRBJ2-7, with TRBD2 identical over 14 bases. The CDR3 loop spans 15 amino acids. Trimming at V came to 5 bases and at J to 9 bases, leaving 9 bases not matched to a gene. Germline lookup yields CDR1 SGHTA and CDR2 FQGNSA. For the CDR3, the DNA is TGTGCCAGCAGCCAGGGACTAGCGGGAGTCGTAGGGCAGTACTTC. It specifies CASSQGLAGVVGQYF.

The chain combines TRBV4-2 with TRBJ2-7; possibly TRBD1 for D (6 bases). Trimming removed 4 bases from V and 2 bases from J, with 12 bases in between. The CDR3 spans 14 residues. Germline CDR1 is LGHNA and CDR2 is YNFKEQ. The CDR3 DNA sequence: TGTGCCAGCAGCCTACGGGACAAAACCTACGAGCAGTACTTC. Its translation is CASSLRDKTYEQYF.

This chain connects TRBV6-4 to TRBJ2-2, with D perhaps TRBD2 (6 bases). The CDR3 covers 13 residues. CDR1 is MRHNA, CDR2 SNTAGT, per germline. The germline V and J ends were trimmed by 6 bases and 6 bases, with 11 bases remaining between them. CDR3 in DNA: TGTGCCAGCAGGATGGGGGGTCCCGGGGAGCTGTTTTTT. Its protein product is CASRMGGPGELFF.

This chain links TRBV28 with TRBJ2-1; D ambiguous. Germline V gene data show CDR1 as MDHEN and CDR2 as SYDVKM. V was pared by 3 bases and J by 3 bases, with 15 bases between. This CDR3 comprises 16 residues. The CDR3 is CASSLESEPGYNEQFF. The CDR3 DNA reads TGTGCCAGCAGTTTGGAATCCGAACCCGGCTACAATGAGCAGTTCTTC. Full variable domain (missing parts from reference TRBV28 and TRBJ2-1): DVKVTQSSRYLVKRTGEKVFLECVQDMDHENMFWYRQDPGLGLRLIYFSYDVKMKEKGDIPEGYSVSREKKERFSLILESASTNQTSMYLCASSLESEPGYNEQFFGPGTRLTVL.

The chain combines TRBV15 with TRBJ1-1; D ambiguous. Germline lookup yields CDR1 LNHNV and CDR2 YYDKDF (reference sequence). V lost 5 bases and J 2 bases, leaving 18 bases between the germline ends. This CDR3 contains 16 residues. CDR3 DNA sequence: TGTGCCACCAGCCCCGGTCTAGGCAAAATAAACACTGAAGCTTTCTTT. Translated: CATSPGLGKINTEAFF.

Concerning this clone: The germline gene is not matched at one end of the junction; a read error may be the cause. This chain links TRBV7-9 with TRBJ2-7, with 13 bases fitting TRBD2. CDR3 size: 17 residues. Per the germline V gene, CDR1 is SEHNR and CDR2 is FQNEAQ (reference sequence). The CDR3 loop is CASSLAGLAGSSNEQYF. The CDR3 DNA reads as TGTGCCAGCAGCCTAGCGGGACTAGCGGGAAGTAGCAACGAGCAGTACTTC.

The chain links TRBV7-2 to TRBJ2-1, with D uncertain. The V gene's germline CDR1 is SGHTA and CDR2 FQGNSA. This CDR3 region has 15 residues. V was clipped by 0 bases and J by 4 bases, with 10 bases between them. CDR3 region: CASSLASGYYNEQFF. The DNA of the CDR3 is TGTGCCAGCAGCTTAGCCTCCGGGTATTACAATGAGCAGTTCTTC.

The chain recombines TRBV28 with TRBJ2-7; possible D gene TRBD2, 5 bases. CDR1 is MDHEN and CDR2 is SYDVKM in the germline V gene. The CDR3 spans 15 residues. V lost 3 bases and J lost 0, with 12 bases in between. As DNA, the CDR3 is TGTGCCAGCAGTTTTTCTCGCGGGTTCTCCTACGAGCAGTACTTC. Amino acid sequence: CASSFSRGFSYEQYF. The full variable domain, completed using reference TRBV28 and TRBJ2-7, is DVKVTQSSRYLVKRTGEKVFLECVQDMDHENMFWYRQDPGLGLRLIYFSYDVKMKEKGDIPEGYSVSREKKERFSLILESASTNQTSMYLCASSFSRGFSYEQYFGPGTRLTVT.